The 2 T cell receptor beta chains in this list originate from one sample, sequenced in a study of T cells expressing NK-cell markers. TCRdb derives one entry per CDR3 protein from the 5' RACE reads, leaving out DNA. The table lists some 500,000 distinct CDR3 sequences. Sequences were obtained from blood T cells: a sorted CD56 or NKG2C T cell subset, CD4+ or CD8+ T cells, or bulk PBMC T cells (not recorded which). The receptors shown here come from a woman aged 45-65 years in good health.

The chain couples TRBV5-1 to TRBJ2-3; TCRdb calls TRBD2, which cannot be checked without DNA. The CDR3 spans 17 residues. CDR1 and CDR2 (germline): SGHRS, YFSETQ. This CDR3 is CASSPSTAPSGTDTQYF.

The chain has TRBV5-1 and TRBJ1-3; no DNA is available, so the TRBD1 call from TCRdb remains unchecked. The CDR3 loop spans 16 amino acids. Germline CDR1 reads SGHRS; CDR2 reads YFSETQ. The CDR3 loop reads CASSPSQGSSGNTIYF.